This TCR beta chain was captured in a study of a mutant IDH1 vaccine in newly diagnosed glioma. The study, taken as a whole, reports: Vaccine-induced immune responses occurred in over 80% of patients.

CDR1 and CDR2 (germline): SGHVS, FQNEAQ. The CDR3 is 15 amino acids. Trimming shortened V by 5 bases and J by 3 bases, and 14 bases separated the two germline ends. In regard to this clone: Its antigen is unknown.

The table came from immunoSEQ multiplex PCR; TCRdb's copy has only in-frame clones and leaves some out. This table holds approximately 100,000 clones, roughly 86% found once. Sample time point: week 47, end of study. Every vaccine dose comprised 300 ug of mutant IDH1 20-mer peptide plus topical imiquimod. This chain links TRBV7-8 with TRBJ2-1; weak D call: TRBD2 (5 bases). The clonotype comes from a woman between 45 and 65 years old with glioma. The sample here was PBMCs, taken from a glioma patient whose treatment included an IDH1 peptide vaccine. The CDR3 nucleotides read TGTGCCAGCAGCGCCCGCCCCCGGGACTACAATGAGCAGTTCTTC. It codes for CASSARPRDYNEQFF.